Given below is one TCR beta chain in context. Its antigen remains unidentified. Here immunoSEQ multiplex PCR was the method, and the copy in TCRdb shows in-frame clones only, minus some. Here the sample spans tens of thousands of clones, approximately 87% being singletons. The sample comes from a study of pediatric ulcerative colitis. Ulcerative colitis patients received no immunosuppressive medication before the diagnostic colonoscopy. Study results and caveats: Blood-rectal clonal overlap within each person was significantly higher in ulcerative colitis patients than controls. Clonal expansions reduced rectal repertoire diversity in acute severe colitis.

This TCR came from a boy between 10 and 17 years old with severe ulcerative colitis. The sequenced sample consisted of blood.

CDR3 loop: CASSRGTVDTQYF. CDR3 sequence (DNA): TGTGCCAGCAGTAGGGGGACGGTGGATACGCAGTATTTT. This chain uses TRBV28 with TRBJ2-3; perhaps TRBD1 as D (6 bases). V was trimmed by 5 bases and J by 6 bases, leaving 12 bases between them. The CDR3 length is 13 residues. Germline V lookup: CDR1 MDHEN, CDR2 SYDVKM. Full variable domain (outside the CDR3, taken from reference TRBV28 and TRBJ2-3): DVKVTQSSRYLVKRTGEKVFLECVQDMDHENMFWYRQDPGLGLRLIYFSYDVKMKEKGDIPEGYSVSREKKERFSLILESASTNQTSMYLCASSRGTVDTQYFGPGTRLTVL.